This TCR beta chain was captured by sequencing in a study of lymphopenia after photon versus proton radiotherapy. Study-wide results and limits: Proton therapy kept repertoires fairly stable, unlike photons, which gained effector/memory cells. After the lymphocyte nadir, photon-treated repertoires showed oligoclonal expansion, especially of CD8+ Temra cells. A bigger post-nadir fall in TCR diversity correlated inversely with survival time in deceased patients.

The CDR3 extends over 15 amino acids. The V end lost 0 bases, the J end lost 2 bases, and 10 bases lay between the germline ends. CDR1 and CDR2 from the germline V gene are ENHRY and SYGVKD. The repertoire was sequenced with immunoSEQ multiplex PCR; TCRdb's copy has only in-frame clones and lacks some. This table has roughly 65,000 clones, roughly 93% appearing once. As regards this clone: What it binds is not known.

This receptor was identified in a woman in her seventies with pancreatic cancer. This rearrangement joins TRBV10-3 to TRBJ1-2; perhaps TRBD1 as D (5 bases). The source material was peripheral blood, sampled from a patient treated with photon-based radiotherapy. CDR3 DNA sequence: TGTGCCATCAGTGAGTCGCAGGGATACAACTATGGCTACACCTTC. This gives the protein CAISESQGYNYGYTF.